A single sample is the source of the 28 T cell receptor beta chains below, sequenced in a study of glioma-infiltrating T cells. TCR alpha and beta CDR3 regions were amplified from RNA using iRepertoire nested multiplex PCR. TCRdb independently ran MiXCR on the multiplex PCR reads; one entry per CDR3 protein. This sample carries 150,000 to 200,000 distinct CDR3 sequences, around 40% of them seen once, and the ten largest clones take roughly 5.2%. The sample consisted of glioma tissue, nonneoplastic brain tissue, or PBMCs (not recorded which). The source is a human donor with low-grade glioma or glioblastoma, undergoing nonglioma brain surgery, or in good health (not recorded which).

This clonotype showed up many times. The J gene is TRBJ1-1, the V gene TRBV15; tentative D call: TRBD1 (6 bases). V lost 1 base and J lost 4, with 13 bases in between. Germline CDR1 is LNHNV and CDR2 is YYDKDF (reference sequence). The CDR3 consists of 15 residues. The chain's CDR3 is CATSRAGGRATEAFF. DNA of the CDR3: TGTGCCACCAGCAGAGCTGGGGGGCGCGCCACTGAAGCTTTCTTT. The complete variable domain, with remaining parts taken from reference TRBV15 and TRBJ1-1, reads DAMVIQNPRYQVTQFGKPVTLSCSQTLNHNVMYWYQQKSSQAPKLLFHYYDKDFNNEADTPDNFQSRRPNTSFCFLDIRSPGLGDTAMYLCATSRAGGRATEAFFGQGTRLTVV.

This clonotype came up many times. The chain uses TRBV18 and TRBJ2-5, with D tentatively TRBD1 (6 bases). CDR1 KGHSH and CDR2 LQKENI come from the germline V gene. This CDR3 contains 15 residues. Trimming removed 4 bases from V and 5 bases from J, with 17 bases in between. The CDR3 region is CASSRSRDIFETQYF. The CDR3 nucleotides read TGTGCCAGCTCACGGTCCCGGGACATTTTCGAGACCCAGTACTTC. The full variable domain, with the rest looked up from reference TRBV18 and TRBJ2-5, is NAGVMQNPRHLVRRRGQEARLRCSPMKGHSHVYWYRQLPEEGLKFMVYLQKENIIDESGMPKERFSAEFPKEGPSILRIQQVVRGDSAAYFCASSRSRDIFETQYFGPGTRLLVL.

The chain is built from TRBV4-1 and TRBJ2-2; the match to TRBD2 covers 12 bases. The germline V gene has CDR1 MGHRA and CDR2 YSYEKL. This CDR3 is 15 amino acids long. The J segment lost 5 bases and the V segment lost 3 bases, leaving 1 base of the junction unmatched. The CDR3 DNA reads as TGCGCCAGCAGCCAGGGGACTAGCGGGACCGGGGAGCTGTTTTTT. Translating gives CASSQGTSGTGELFF.

In this sample, this clonotype turned up many times. This rearrangement joins TRBV4-1 to TRBJ1-6; D unresolved. Germline values: CDR1 MGHRA, CDR2 YSYEKL. The ends were cut back, 0 bases at V and 14 bases at J, with 14 bases in the middle. The CDR3 contains 14 residues. The CDR3 region is CASSQENAGRSLHF. CDR3 DNA: TGCGCCAGCAGCCAAGAAAACGCAGGTCGATCCCTCCACTTT.

This clonotype was seen a handful of times. The chain uses TRBV5-1 and TRBJ2-3, with D possibly TRBD2 on 5 matching bases. Germline CDR1 SGHRS, CDR2 YFSETQ. V gave up 4 bases and J gave up 7 bases, with 19 bases separating them. The CDR3 consists of 15 residues. DNA of the CDR3: TGCGCCAGCAGCGCCGGGTTGAGGGTAGCGAATACGCAGTATTTT. Amino acids: CASSAGLRVANTQYF.

This clonotype was seen repeatedly, ten times or more. The chain has TRBV28 and TRBJ2-1; 9 bases are shared with TRBD1. Germline assignment: CDR1 MDHEN and CDR2 SYDVKM. The trim removed 2 bases at V and 6 bases at J, leaving 5 bases unmatched. The CDR3 is 15 residues long. CDR3 loop: CASSLGDRVANEQFF. In DNA, the CDR3 is TGTGCCAGCAGTTTAGGGGACAGGGTAGCCAATGAGCAGTTCTTC.

This clonotype was detected many times. CDR3 amino acids: CASSLPSDRAQETQYF. The CDR3 nucleotides read TGTGCCAGCTCCTTACCCTCGGACAGAGCCCAAGAGACCCAGTACTTC. The J gene is TRBJ2-5, the V gene TRBV28; the D gene is possibly TRBD1 (6 bases). The V end was cut by 8 bases, the J end by 1 base, with 20 bases between. The CDR3 is 16 residues long. The germline V gene encodes CDR1 MDHEN and CDR2 SYDVKM.

This chain connects TRBV7-9 to TRBJ2-1; TRBD2 agrees at 11 bases. This CDR3 is 14 amino acids long. CDR1 and CDR2 from the germline V gene are SEHNR and FQNEAQ (reference sequence). The V segment lost 5 bases and the J segment 7 bases; nucleotides outside the gene matches: 4. CDR3 loop: CASSAIAGGNEQFF. The CDR3 DNA follows: TGTGCCAGCAGCGCGATAGCGGGAGGGAATGAGCAGTTCTTC.

This chain uses TRBV2 with TRBJ1-5; D is unresolved. The CDR3 totals 15 residues. Trimming removed 5 bases from V and 4 bases from J, with 15 bases in between. Germline V gives CDR1 SNHLY, CDR2 FYNNEI. CDR3 coding DNA: TGTGCCAGCAGTCTTAGGCTGGCAGAGAATCAGCCCCAGCATTTT. Encoded protein: CASSLRLAENQPQHF.

The sample holds many counts of this clonotype. The chain links TRBV20-1 to TRBJ2-3, with 7 bases lining up with TRBD2. The CDR3 runs to 15 residues. The V and J ends lost 6 bases and 8 bases, in that order; junction bases with no gene match: 17. CDR1 and CDR2 (germline): DFQATT, SNEGSKA (reference sequence). The CDR3 here is CSAKRPSGQDVTQYF. The CDR3 bases are TGCAGTGCAAAAAGGCCTAGCGGCCAAGATGTTACGCAGTATTTT.

A word on this clonotype: An end of the junction differs from the germline gene, which may be a read error. The chain joins TRBV6-6 to TRBJ2-2; 8 bases map to TRBD2. Germline assignment: CDR1 MNHNY and CDR2 SVGAGI (reference sequence). The CDR3 contains 13 residues. CDR3 bases: TGTGCCAGCAGCGGCAGCGGGAGCGGGGAGCTCGTTTTT. Translating it yields CASSGSGSGELVF.

A word on this clonotype: The junction departs from germline at one end; a sequencing error may be responsible. The CDR3 is CARSYPPGAGGGTDTQYF. The CDR3 DNA reads TGTGCCAGGAGCTACCCGCCCGGAGCGGGTGGCGGCACAGATACGCAGTATTTT. This sequence joins TRBV7-2 and TRBJ2-3, with D maybe TRBD2 (6 bases). This CDR3 comprises 18 residues. Germline-derived CDR1 and CDR2 are SGHTA and FQGNSA.

The J gene is TRBJ2-5, the V gene TRBV5-4; D could derive from TRBD1 or TRBD2 (5 bases each). Germline V gene sequence: CDR1 SGHNT, CDR2 YYREEE (reference sequence). Between the trimmed V and J ends, which lost 2 bases and 4 bases, there was a span of 18 bases. This CDR3 has 16 residues. CDR3 DNA sequence: TGTGCCAGCAGCTTATGGGGGAGAGTCGGCGGAGAGACCCAGTACTTC. Residues: CASSLWGRVGGETQYF.

This clonotype was observed once. A junction end diverges from the germline sequence, so it may reflect a read error. The chain joins TRBV18 to TRBJ2-7; 11 bases line up with TRBD1. The CDR3 contains 15 residues. Per germline, CDR1 KGHSH and CDR2 LQKENI. CDR3: CSSSPDRGPSYEQYF. The CDR3 bases are TGTTCCAGCTCACCGGACAGGGGGCCTTCCTACGAGCAGTACTTC.

This clonotype was seen ten or more times. This chain links TRBV6-1 with TRBJ2-7, with 7 positions matching TRBD2. With 10 bases clipped from V and 2 bases from J, the junction kept 8 bases outside the gene matches. The length of the CDR3 is 13 residues. Looked up from germline, CDR1 is MNHNS and CDR2 is SASEGT. DNA of the CDR3: TGTGCCACCAGGGAGGGTCTCCCCTACGAGCAGTACTTC. This translates into CATREGLPYEQYF.

Worth noting for this clonotype: A much more abundant neighbour one base away suggests this may be a read error. The rearrangement joins TRBV28 to TRBJ2-1; D is ambiguous. The germline gives CDR1 MDHEN, CDR2 SYDVKM. The length of the CDR3 is 16 residues. DNA for the CDR3: TGTCCCAGCAGTCCCGCGTTCATGAGCTCCTACAATGAGCAGTTCTTC. Translated, it gives CPSSPAFMSSYNEQFF.

The chain uses TRBV7-2 and TRBJ2-7; 8 bases are a match to TRBD2. Germline lookup yields CDR1 SGHTA and CDR2 FQGNSA. This CDR3 has 14 amino acids. V lost 7 bases, J lost 0 bases, and 5 bases stayed unmatched. CDR3 region: CASKTGGGSYEQYF. CDR3 sequence (DNA): TGTGCCAGCAAGACGGGGGGGGGCTCCTACGAGCAGTACTTC.

Worth noting for this clonotype: A single base separates this from a much larger clone, so it may be a read error. The chain joins TRBV5-1 to TRBJ2-3, with TRBD2 as a possible D gene (5 bases). CDR3 length equals 14 residues. The germline V gene has CDR1 SGHRS and CDR2 YFSETQ. CDR3 DNA: TGCGCCAGCAGCCCTCAGCGGACCACAGATACGAAGTATTTT. Encoded protein: CASSPQRTTDTKYF.

This clonotype has at least ten counts. This chain connects TRBV20-1 to TRBJ2-1; TRBD2 matches 8 bases. Germline CDR1 and CDR2: DFQATT and SNEGSKA (reference sequence). With 0 bases clipped from V and 7 bases from J, the junction kept 11 bases outside the gene matches. The CDR3 extends over 16 amino acids. CDR3 DNA: TGCAGTGCTAGAGATTCGGTCGGGAGGGAGTTGAATGAGCAGTTCTTC. Residues: CSARDSVGRELNEQFF.

At least ten counts were recorded for this clonotype. This chain uses TRBV6-6 with TRBJ1-4, with TRBD1 matching over 7 bases. V shed 0 bases and J 0 bases; nucleotides not matched to a gene: 4. Germline-derived CDR1 and CDR2 are MNHNY and SVGAGI (reference sequence). This CDR3 region has 17 residues. The CDR3 is CASSYSRDSATNEKLFF. The DNA for the CDR3 is TGTGCCAGCAGTTACTCGAGGGACAGCGCAACTAATGAAAAACTGTTTTTT.

The chain is built from TRBV12-3 or TRBV12-4 and TRBJ2-3; 7 bases are a match to TRBD2. The CDR3 is 17 residues long. With 2 bases clipped from V and 5 bases from J, the junction kept 13 bases outside the gene matches. CDR3 in DNA: TGTGCCAGCAGTTTACCCCGAAGGGGAGGGGTTGGAGATACGCAGTATTTT. It codes for CASSLPRRGGVGDTQYF.

The chain combines TRBV7-9 with TRBJ2-3; weak D call: TRBD2 (5 bases). V shed 0 bases and J shed 4 bases, with 17 bases lying between them. From germline, CDR1 is SEHNR and CDR2 FQNEAQ (reference sequence). The CDR3 spans 17 residues. The CDR3 loop reads CASSLALRGMRADTQYF. CDR3 in DNA: TGTGCCAGCAGCTTAGCTCTCCGTGGAATGAGGGCAGATACGCAGTATTTT.

In the case of this clonotype: This may come from a read error, since a much larger clone is one base off. The V call is TRBV24-1, the J call TRBJ2-3; 8 bases line up with TRBD1. The CDR3 length is 17 residues. Losses at the gene ends were 4 bases for V and 3 bases for J; bases not matched to a gene: 11. In germline, CDR1 is KGHDR, CDR2 SFDVKD. DNA of the CDR3: TGTGCCACCAGTGAGTCAACCGCGACAGGGGCGACAGATACGCAGTATTTT. Protein: CATSESTATGATDTQYF.

For this clonotype: It may be a read error: a sequence one base away is much more abundant. The chain couples TRBV28 to TRBJ2-7; possible D gene TRBD2, 6 bases. Per germline, CDR1 MDHEN and CDR2 SYDVKM. V was clipped by 6 bases and J by 4 bases, with 19 bases between them. This CDR3 is 15 amino acids long. The CDR3 DNA reads as TGTGCCAGCAGCATTTCTAGCGCGGGAAGATACGAGCAGTACTTC. This translates into CASSISSAGRYEQYF.

Concerning this clonotype itself: At one boundary the junction diverges from the germline segment, which might be a read error. The chain combines TRBV27 with TRBJ2-7; D is ambiguous. Germline CDR1 and CDR2: MNHEY and SMNVEV (reference sequence). This CDR3 contains 14 residues. The CDR3 protein is CASSSRWPSYDQYF. In DNA, the CDR3 is TGTGCCAGCAGTTCCAGGTGGCCCTCCTACGATCAGTACTTC.

Ten or more counts support this clonotype. The chain carries TRBV14 and TRBJ2-1; D is perhaps TRBD2 (6 bases). V dropped 6 bases and J dropped 6 bases, with 12 bases sitting between them. CDR3 length equals 13 residues. Germline V CDR1 and CDR2: SGHDN, FVKESK. The DNA of the CDR3 is TGTGCCAGCAGACCTGGAGGGGTCAATGAGCAGTTCTTC. Protein sequence: CASRPGGVNEQFF.

This clonotype occurred many times. The chain is built from TRBV6-6 and TRBJ1-6, with D possibly matching TRBD1 (5 bases). V shed 0 bases and J shed 4 bases, with 13 bases lying between them. Germline lookup yields CDR1 MNHNY and CDR2 SVGAGI (reference sequence). The CDR3 runs to 17 residues. CDR3 sequence: CASSYSSRGAYNSPLHF. The CDR3 DNA is TGTGCCAGCAGTTACTCGTCGAGAGGGGCGTATAATTCACCCCTCCACTTT.

In its sample, this clonotype was seen a few times. A much larger clone sits a single nucleotide away, making a read error possible. This chain joins TRBV28 and TRBJ1-5; D remains unclear. Trimming took off 8 bases at V and 3 bases at J, with 8 bases between the two ends. The CDR3 runs to 12 residues. Per the germline V gene, CDR1 is MDHEN and CDR2 is SYDVKM. CDR3 DNA: TGTGCCAGCGAGGTTAACAATCAGCCCCAGCATTTT. Protein sequence: CASEVNNQPQHF. The whole variable domain, remainder taken from reference TRBV28 and TRBJ1-5, is DVKVTQSSRYLVKRTGEKVFLECVQDMDHENMFWYRQDPGLGLRLIYFSYDVKMKEKGDIPEGYSVSREKKERFSLILESASTNQTSMYLCASEVNNQPQHFGDGTRLSIL.